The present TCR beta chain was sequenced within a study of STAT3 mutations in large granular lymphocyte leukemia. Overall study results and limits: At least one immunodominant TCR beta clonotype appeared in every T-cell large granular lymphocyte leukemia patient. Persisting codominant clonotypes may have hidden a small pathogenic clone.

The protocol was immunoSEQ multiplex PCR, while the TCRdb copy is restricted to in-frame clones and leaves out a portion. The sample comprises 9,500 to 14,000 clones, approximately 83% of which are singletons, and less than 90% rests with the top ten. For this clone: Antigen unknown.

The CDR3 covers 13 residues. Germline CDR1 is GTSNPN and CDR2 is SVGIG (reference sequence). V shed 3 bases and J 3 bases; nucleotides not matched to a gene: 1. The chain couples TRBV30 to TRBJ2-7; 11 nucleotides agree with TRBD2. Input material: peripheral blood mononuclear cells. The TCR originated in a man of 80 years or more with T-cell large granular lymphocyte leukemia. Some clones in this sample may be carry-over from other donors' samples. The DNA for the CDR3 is TGTGCCTGGAGGGGGACTAGCGGCTACGAGCAGTACTTC. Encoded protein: CAWRGTSGYEQYF.